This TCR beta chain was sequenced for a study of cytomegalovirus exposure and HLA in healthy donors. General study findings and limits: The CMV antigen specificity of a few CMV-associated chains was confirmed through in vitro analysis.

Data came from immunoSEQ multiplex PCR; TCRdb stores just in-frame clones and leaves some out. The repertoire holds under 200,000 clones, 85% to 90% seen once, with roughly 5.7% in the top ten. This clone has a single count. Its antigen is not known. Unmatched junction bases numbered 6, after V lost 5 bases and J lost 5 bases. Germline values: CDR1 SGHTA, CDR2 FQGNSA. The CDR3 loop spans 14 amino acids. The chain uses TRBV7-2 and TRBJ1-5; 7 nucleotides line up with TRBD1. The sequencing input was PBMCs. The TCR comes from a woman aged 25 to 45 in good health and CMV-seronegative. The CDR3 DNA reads TGTGCCAGCAGCGCAACGACAGGGCATCAGCCCCAGCATTTT. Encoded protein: CASSATTGHQPQHF.